A selection of T cell receptor beta chains follows, all from one sample in a study of post-analysis software for immune sequencing data. TCRdb re-called the PCR reads with MiXCR, one entry per CDR3 protein. The sample holds hundreds of thousands of distinct CDR3 sequences, 25% to 30% seen once. Sequencing input: blood. These receptors were taken from a girl between 10 and 17 years old with multiple sclerosis. Each CDR3 is given with its conserved first and last residue. Fields, in order: clone size, D gene, V gene, J gene, CDR3 DNA, CDR3 protein. A D gene is named only where the DNA matches it firmly. For some rows the clone size is stated as once, few or many, or as a class when expanded; others skip it.

>few|TRBD1|TRBV29-1|TRBJ2-6
TGCAGCGCTGGGGACAGTGAAAGCTCTGGGGCCAACGTCCTGACTTTC
CSAGDSESSGANVLTF
>.|.|TRBV9|TRBJ1-2
TGTGCCAGCAGCGCCGGGTCTCTTCCCTATGGCTACACCTTC
CASSAGSLPYGYTF
>few|.|TRBV6-1|TRBJ2-3
TGTGCCAGCACAGGGTACGGCGATACGCAGTATTTT
CASTGYGDTQYF
>.|.|TRBV12-3/TRBV12-4|TRBJ2-5
TGTGCCAGCAGTTTCTTTGCAGCAGGAGAGACCCAGTACTTC
CASSFFAAGETQYF
>few|TRBD2|TRBV4-3|TRBJ2-1
TGCGCCAGCAGCCAAGAATTCGCGGGAGGGGGGTATGAGCAGTTCTTC
CASSQEFAGGGYEQFF
>few|.|TRBV29-1|TRBJ1-5
TGCAGCGTTGACCACTCTGGGGACAGCAATCAGCCCCAGCATTTT
CSVDHSGDSNQPQHF
>.|TRBD2|TRBV27|TRBJ2-7
TGTGCCAGCAGTTTAAGTACGGGAGGGCCCTCCCACGAGCAGTACTTC
CASSLSTGGPSHEQYF
>.|TRBD2|TRBV9|TRBJ2-4
TGTGCCAGCAGCGCGGGAGGTTGGAAAAACATTCAGTACTTC
CASSAGGWKNIQYF
>few|.|TRBV12-3/TRBV12-4|TRBJ2-7
TGTGCCAGCAGTTCCTGGCGGGACAACTATTACGAGCAGTACTTC
CASSSWRDNYYEQYF
>few|.|TRBV9|TRBJ1-1
TGTGCCAGCAGCGTAGACGGCTTTGAAGCTTTCTTT
CASSVDGFEAFF
>few|.|TRBV28|TRBJ1-1
TGTGCCAGCGTTCCTTCCCGGGCGAACACTGAAGCTTTCTTT
CASVPSRANTEAFF
>.|.|TRBV6-5|TRBJ2-2
TGTGCCAGCAGTTACTCGGGATTCACCGGGGAGCTGTTTTTT
CASSYSGFTGELFF
>.|TRBD1|TRBV5-1|TRBJ2-7
TGCGCCAGCAGCTTGAAAGGGACAGGGAGTTACGAGCAGTACTTC
CASSLKGTGSYEQYF
>few|.|TRBV5-1|TRBJ2-3
TGCGCCAGCAGCTTGGGAAGCGTCGGCACAGATACGCAGTATTTT
CASSLGSVGTDTQYF
>.|.|TRBV5-1|TRBJ2-1
TGCGCCAGCAATCGCGGGGTCTCCTACAATGAGCAGTTCTTC
CASNRGVSYNEQFF
>few|.|TRBV29-1|TRBJ1-1
TGCAGCATGTTTCCGGGCGGCACTGAAGCTTTCTTT
CSMFPGGTEAFF
>.|.|TRBV19|TRBJ2-5
TGTGCCAGTAGTATTCGGCAAGAAGAGACCCAGTACTTC
CASSIRQEETQYF
>many|TRBD2|TRBV6-4|TRBJ2-5
TGTGCCAGCAGTGTCAGCGGGGGGACCCAAGAGACCCAGTACTTC
CASSVSGGTQETQYF
>few|.|TRBV7-2|TRBJ1-1
TGTGCCAGCAGCTTAGGACGGACCCTCGGGGGAGGCACTGAAGTTTTCTTT
CASSLGRTLGGGTEVFF
>few|TRBD1|TRBV16|TRBJ2-1
TGTGCCAGCAACCATGACAGGGATGAGCAGTTCTTC
CASNHDRDEQFF
>few|TRBD1|TRBV7-2|TRBJ2-7
TGTGCCAGCAGATCCTTCGTGGGACAGGGGACTTACGAGCAGTACTTC
CASRSFVGQGTYEQYF
>.|TRBD1|TRBV19|TRBJ1-6
TGTGCCACTTCGCGGGACAGTCTTGGTTCACCCCCCCACTTT
CATSRDSLGSPPHF
>.|TRBD2|TRBV20-1|TRBJ2-3
TGCAGGGGAATCGGGGGGACCACAGATACGCAGTATTTT
CRGIGGTTDTQYF
>many|.|TRBV20-1|TRBJ2-1
TGCAGTGCGACGGGGGCCGGCTCCTACAATGAGCAGTTCTTC
CSATGAGSYNEQFF
>few|.|TRBV18|TRBJ1-2
TGTGCCAGCACCTCCCGGACAAGGAACATTGGCTACACCTTC
CASTSRTRNIGYTF
>.|.|TRBV6-5|TRBJ2-1
TGTGCCAGCAGTTACGCTGCAGCGGCTTACAATGAGCAGTTCTTC
CASSYAAAAYNEQFF
>.|TRBD1|TRBV2|TRBJ1-1
TGTGCCAGCATTCGGACAGGGGGCACTGAAGCTTTCTTT
CASIRTGGTEAFF
>.|TRBD1|TRBV28|TRBJ2-1
TGTGCCAGCAGTCCGCACGGGACAGGGGGGTACAATGAGCAGTTCTTC
CASSPHGTGGYNEQFF
>.|.|TRBV29-1|TRBJ1-2
TGCAGCGTTGCGGCAGAAAACTATGGCTACACCTTC
CSVAAENYGYTF